The 31 T cell receptor beta chains below come from one sample, sequenced in a study of cytomegalovirus exposure and HLA in healthy donors. Vbeta (60) and Jbeta (13) primers were used in the PCR. Here immunoSEQ multiplex PCR was the method, and the copy in TCRdb shows in-frame clones only, minus some. The sample lists about 90,000 clones, roughly 71% occurring once. Input material: PBMCs. Receptors were obtained from a woman aged 18 to 35 in good health and CMV-seropositive.

The chain combines TRBV4-3 with TRBJ2-7; TRBD1 is a possible D gene (5 bases). V lost 0 bases and J lost 3, with 12 bases in between. This CDR3 is built from 15 residues. CDR1 is LGHNA and CDR2 is YSLEER in the germline V gene. The CDR3 DNA reads TGCGCCAGCAGCCAAGACAGGGTAATGGTCTACGAGCAGTACTTC. Translated: CASSQDRVMVYEQYF.

V and J are TRBV28 and TRBJ1-2, with 8 nucleotides matching TRBD1. The CDR3 has 15 residues. Germline values: CDR1 MDHEN, CDR2 SYDVKM. The J segment lost 0 bases and the V segment lost 4 bases, leaving 4 bases of the junction unmatched. The CDR3 nucleotides read TGTGCCAGCAGTTACCGGGACAGGCCTAACTATGGCTACACCTTC. Translated: CASSYRDRPNYGYTF.

The chain combines TRBV9 with TRBJ2-7; TRBD2 matches at 7 bases. CDR1 SGDLS and CDR2 YYNGEE come from the germline V gene. This CDR3 contains 14 residues. J gave up 6 bases and V 0 bases, and 6 bases lay outside the gene matches. The CDR3 nucleotides read TGTGCCAGCAGCGTAGGGCGGGAGTCCAGCGAGCAGTACTTC. Translating gives CASSVGRESSEQYF.

V is TRBV6-1 and J is TRBJ2-1; 12 bases align to TRBD2. The CDR3 is 19 residues long. J was trimmed by 4 bases and V by 2 bases; bases with no gene match: 12. CDR1 and CDR2 (germline): MNHNS, SASEGT. This chain's CDR3 is CASSEFIRELAGGYNEQFF. The CDR3 region has the DNA TGTGCCAGCAGTGAATTTATAAGGGAACTAGCGGGGGGATACAATGAGCAGTTCTTC.

The table lists this clone with a count of one. The rearrangement joins TRBV19 to TRBJ1-2; TRBD1 agrees at 9 bases. V lost 7 bases to trimming and J lost 5 bases; unmatched junction nucleotides: 2. The CDR3 length is 12 residues. Germline V gene data show CDR1 as LNHDA and CDR2 as SQIVND (reference sequence). In nucleotides, the CDR3 is TGTGCCAGTACCGGGACAGGGTATGGCTACACCTTC. It translates to CASTGTGYGYTF. The complete variable domain, with remaining parts taken from reference TRBV19 and TRBJ1-2, reads DGGITQSPKYLFRKEGQNVTLSCEQNLNHDAMYWYRQDPGQGLRLIYYSQIVNDFQKGDIAEGYSVSREKKESFPLTVTSAQKNPTAFYLCASTGTGYGYTFGSGTRLTVV.

The genes are TRBV5-4 and TRBJ1-2, with unresolved D. This CDR3 spans 13 amino acids. Trimming took 4 bases from V and 4 from J, leaving 11 bases between them. The germline V gene has CDR1 SGHNT and CDR2 YYREEE (reference sequence). CDR3 in DNA: TGTGCCAGCAGCCTCCCTTCGGGCTATGGCTACACCTTC. Translated: CASSLPSGYGYTF.

Worth noting for this clone: Other DNA sequences from this sample encode an identical CDR3 as well. The chain is built from TRBV2 and TRBJ1-4, with 11 bases aligning to TRBD1. V dropped 7 bases and J dropped 5; count of bases not matched to a gene: 3. Germline CDR1 SNHLY, CDR2 FYNNEI. This CDR3 region has 14 residues. The CDR3 is CASTRDRGNEKLFF. CDR3 nucleotides: TGTGCCAGCACAAGGGACAGGGGGAATGAAAAACTGTTTTTT.

In DNA, the CDR3 is TGTGCCAGCAGTTACAGGGCAGGGGGTGCCTACGAGCAGTACTTC. Protein: CASSYRAGGAYEQYF. The rearrangement links TRBV6-5 to TRBJ2-7; TRBD1 aligns across 7 bases. Per germline, CDR1 MNHEY and CDR2 SVGAGI. The V and J ends lost 2 bases and 2 bases, in that order; junction bases with no gene match: 6. This CDR3 has 15 residues.

Only a few counts were recorded for this clone. The chain uses TRBV6-7 and TRBJ2-3; D uncertain. TRBV6-7 is identified as an open reading frame with a role that is uncertain. With 2 bases removed from V and 11 bases from J, the gap between germline ends came to 14 bases. The CDR3 sequence is 13 residues long. The CDR3 loop reads CASSYVPTKLQYF. Written as DNA, the CDR3 is TGTGCCAGCAGTTACGTTCCCACTAAGCTGCAGTATTTT.

The chain carries TRBV4-3 and TRBJ1-3; TRBD1 is a possible D gene (5 bases). The CDR3 contains 15 residues. The germline V gene encodes CDR1 LGHNA and CDR2 YSLEER. V was shortened by 0 bases and J by 8 bases, with 14 bases between the two germline ends. CDR3 sequence reads: CASSQEGARTDTIYF. CDR3 in DNA: TGCGCCAGCAGCCAAGAAGGGGCCAGGACGGACACCATATATTTT.

The rearrangement joins TRBV19 to TRBJ2-2, with 7 positions matching TRBD1. Germline CDR1 and CDR2: LNHDA and SQIVND (reference sequence). Germline trimming cut 3 bases from V and 0 bases from J; bases unmatched to any gene: 4. There are 16 residues in the CDR3. CDR3 protein: CASSILQGANTGELFF. The CDR3 DNA reads TGTGCCAGTAGTATCCTCCAGGGGGCGAACACCGGGGAGCTGTTTTTT.

The chain recombines TRBV9 with TRBJ2-1, with D maybe TRBD1 (6 bases). The CDR3 has 14 amino acids. The V end was cut by 5 bases, the J end by 1 base, with 10 bases between. From germline, CDR1 is SGDLS and CDR2 YYNGEE. The CDR3 here is CASSRQDSYNEQFF. DNA for the CDR3: TGTGCCAGCAGTAGACAGGATTCCTACAATGAGCAGTTCTTC.

This sequence joins TRBV4-2 and TRBJ2-5; TRBD2 matches at 12 bases. V was clipped by 2 bases and J by 3 bases; unmatched bases: 7. Germline CDR1 and CDR2: LGHNA and YNFKEQ. The CDR3 length is 17 residues. CDR3 bases: TGTGCCAGCAGCCAACTACGACTAGCGGGGGAGAAAGAGACCCAGTACTTC. It codes for CASSQLRLAGEKETQYF.

The V call is TRBV7-9, the J call TRBJ2-5; D gene ambiguous. Trimming removed 2 bases at V and 0 bases at J, with 7 bases between. Germline-derived CDR1 and CDR2 are SEHNR and FQNEAQ (reference sequence). The CDR3 sequence is 14 residues long. The CDR3 bases are TGTGCCAGCAGCTTATCTGCTAACCAAGAGACCCAGTACTTC. It encodes CASSLSANQETQYF.

Only one count was recorded for this clone. J is TRBJ2-4 and V is TRBV30; 7 positions match TRBD2. This CDR3 has 16 residues. Per germline, CDR1 GTSNPN and CDR2 SVGIG (reference sequence). The V segment lost 4 bases and the J segment 0 bases; nucleotides outside the gene matches: 9. The CDR3 DNA follows: TGTGCCTGGACGGCGGGAGCAACGGGAGCCAAAAACATTCAGTACTTC. This gives the protein CAWTAGATGAKNIQYF.

J is TRBJ2-5 and V is TRBV5-4; 9 bases agree with TRBD1. The CDR3 runs to 14 residues. V lost 4 bases to trimming and J lost 3 bases; unmatched junction nucleotides: 4. The germline V gene has CDR1 SGHNT and CDR2 YYREEE (reference sequence). The CDR3 sequence is CASSTRTGEETQYF. In DNA, the CDR3 is TGTGCCAGCAGCACGCGGACAGGGGAAGAGACCCAGTACTTC.

The CDR3 region is CASSFRDRDSPLHF. The CDR3 nucleotides read TGTGCCAGCAGCTTCCGGGACAGGGATTCACCCCTCCACTTT. The rearrangement uses TRBV5-5 and TRBJ1-6; TRBD1 matches 9 bases. This CDR3 spans 14 amino acids. V gave up 2 bases and J gave up 8 bases; unmatched junction bases: 2. In germline, CDR1 is SGHKS, CDR2 YYEKEE (reference sequence).

The chain links TRBV19 to TRBJ2-7; 7 positions agree with TRBD1. Germline lookup yields CDR1 LNHDA and CDR2 SQIVND (reference sequence). The junction had 10 bases not matched to a gene; V was cut back by 1 base and J by 7 bases. This CDR3 contains 15 residues. CDR3 DNA sequence: TGTGCCAGTAGTATAGCGACAGGGCCTCAATGGGAGCAGTACTTC. Translation: CASSIATGPQWEQYF.

This clone was recorded only once. V and J are TRBV6-5 and TRBJ2-7; 11 bases map to TRBD1. Per germline, CDR1 MNHEY and CDR2 SVGAGI. The CDR3 has 16 amino acids. J lost 0 bases, V lost 1 base, and 2 bases had no gene match. The CDR3 DNA follows: TGTGCCAGCAGTTACTGGGGGACAGGGGGCTCCTACGAGCAGTACTTC. Its protein is CASSYWGTGGSYEQYF.

The chain couples TRBV30 to TRBJ2-5, with D possibly matching TRBD1 (5 bases). The CDR3 sequence is 14 residues long. Between the trimmed V and J ends, which lost 4 bases and 2 bases, there was a span of 14 bases. Germline-derived CDR1 and CDR2 are GTSNPN and SVGIG (reference sequence). The CDR3 region is CAWTTRQRQETQYF. In DNA form, the CDR3 reads TGTGCCTGGACCACTCGACAGAGACAAGAGACCCAGTACTTC.

This chain uses TRBV6-4 with TRBJ2-1; 11 nucleotides line up with TRBD2. The length of the CDR3 is 15 residues. Germline-derived CDR1 and CDR2 are MRHNA and SNTAGT. V was pared by 8 bases and J by 8 bases, with 11 bases of the junction left unmatched. CDR3 loop: CASLGGLAGGHEQFF. The CDR3 nucleotides are TGTGCCAGCTTGGGGGGTCTAGCGGGAGGTCATGAGCAGTTCTTC.

This chain uses TRBV21-1 with TRBJ1-4. TRBV21-1 is described as a pseudogene. The CDR3 is made up of 16 amino acids. The CDR3: CASSKGGGALQKKLFF. Written as DNA, the CDR3 is TGTGCCAGCAGCAAAGGAGGGGGGGCATTACAAAAAAAACTGTTTTTT.

The chain couples TRBV7-2 to TRBJ2-1, with D uncertain. V gave up 5 bases and J gave up 4 bases, with 6 bases separating them. Germline V gives CDR1 SGHTA, CDR2 FQGNSA. CDR3 length equals 12 residues. The CDR3 region is CASSPQYNEQFF. CDR3 sequence (DNA): TGTGCCAGCAGCCCGCAGTACAATGAGCAGTTCTTC. Looking up the rest from reference TRBV7-2 and TRBJ2-1 gives the full variable domain: GAGVSQSPSNKVTEKGKDVELRCDPISGHTALYWYRQSLGQGLEFLIYFQGNSAPDKSGLPSDRFSAERTGGSVSTLTIQRTQQEDSAVYLCASSPQYNEQFFGPGTRLTVL.

This clone was detected a few times. The V and J genes are TRBV7-6 and TRBJ1-1; TRBD1 is a possible D gene (5 bases). Trimming shortened V by 1 base and J by 6 bases, and 15 bases separated the two germline ends. The CDR3 is made up of 15 amino acids. Germline CDR1 SGHVS, CDR2 FNYEAQ. CDR3 nucleotide sequence: TGTGCCAGCAGCTTAGTCAACCTCCAGGGCGCTGAAGCTTTCTTT. Translating gives CASSLVNLQGAEAFF.

V and J are TRBV7-2 and TRBJ2-7; D might be TRBD2 (6 bases). Trimming took off 1 base at V and 6 bases at J, with 10 bases between the two ends. In germline, CDR1 is SGHTA, CDR2 FQGNSA. This CDR3 has 13 residues. The CDR3 spells CASSLDGRGEQYF. Here the CDR3 DNA reads TGTGCCAGCAGCTTAGACGGGAGAGGCGAGCAGTACTTC.

This chain links TRBV6-1 with TRBJ1-5, with TRBD1 matching over 10 bases. The ends lost 4 bases at V and 8 bases at J; junction bases unmatched: 11. Per germline, CDR1 MNHNS and CDR2 SASEGT. The CDR3 contains 16 residues. CDR3 coding DNA: TGTGCCAGCAGTGTTATCTCCGGGACAGGGGTAAAGCCCCAGCATTTT. Protein sequence: CASSVISGTGVKPQHF.

The V gene is TRBV28, the J gene TRBJ1-1; 10 bases match TRBD1. V dropped 6 bases and J dropped 4; count of bases not matched to a gene: 11. CDR1 and CDR2 from the germline V gene are MDHEN and SYDVKM. The CDR3 is made up of 16 amino acids. For the CDR3, the DNA is TGTGCCAGCAGCCGAACGACAGGGGGCGGGGTCACTGAAGCTTTCTTT. It yields the protein CASSRTTGGGVTEAFF. The entire variable domain, with the rest obtained from reference TRBV28 and TRBJ1-1, is as follows: DVKVTQSSRYLVKRTGEKVFLECVQDMDHENMFWYRQDPGLGLRLIYFSYDVKMKEKGDIPEGYSVSREKKERFSLILESASTNQTSMYLCASSRTTGGGVTEAFFGQGTRLTVV.

There are a few counts of this clone. The rearrangement joins TRBV11-3 to TRBJ2-7; TRBD1 matches at 8 bases. Germline V gene lookup returns CDR1 SGHNT and CDR2 YENEEA. Losses at the gene ends were 2 bases for V and 9 bases for J; bases not matched to a gene: 6. The CDR3 covers 13 residues. The CDR3 loop is CASSLSAGGGQYF. CDR3 in DNA: TGTGCCAGCAGCTTATCCGCAGGGGGCGGGCAGTACTTC.

This clone showed up just once. V usage is TRBV10-3 and J usage is TRBJ2-3, with 8 bases aligning to TRBD2. The CDR3 is 16 residues long. V lost 6 bases, J lost 1 base, and 9 bases stayed unmatched. Germline CDR1 and CDR2: ENHRY and SYGVKD. The CDR3 nucleotides are TGTGCCATCAGCGAAACCGGACTAGCAGGCACAGATACGCAGTATTTT. As protein: CAISETGLAGTDTQYF.

The chain carries TRBV9 and TRBJ2-5; TRBD2 aligns across 8 bases. Trimming at V came to 0 bases and at J to 2 bases, leaving 3 bases not matched to a gene. CDR1 SGDLS and CDR2 YYNGEE come from the germline V gene. The CDR3 is 15 residues long. Here the CDR3 DNA reads TGTGCCAGCAGCGTAGTCCCTAGCGGGCAAGAGACCCAGTACTTC. Translation gives CASSVVPSGQETQYF.

The CDR3 sequence: CASSLNTQTNMGQLFF. CDR3 bases: TGTGCCAGCAGCTTAAACACCCAAACGAACATGGGGCAGCTGTTTTTT. V usage is TRBV7-2 and J usage is TRBJ2-2; D is perhaps TRBD1 (5 bases). This CDR3 has 16 residues. V was shortened by 2 bases and J by 12 bases, with 22 bases between the two germline ends. Germline-derived CDR1 and CDR2 are SGHTA and FQGNSA.